The rows below give T cell receptor beta chains drawn from one sample of a study of identical twins. MiXCR, run by TCRdb on the 5' RACE reads, gives a single entry per CDR3 protein. Among 600,000 to 850,000 distinct CDR3 sequences listed, around a sixth were seen once. This same sample was also taken into another study, of T cells expressing NK-cell markers.

Source material: PBMCs. Receptors originate from a woman aged 18-29 years in good health. The CDR3 runs from the conserved cysteine through the conserved F or W. Fields, in order: clone size, CDR3 length, J gene, D gene, V gene, CDR3 protein, CDR3 DNA. D genes are given only for firm matches. Clone size is not always given. Where it is, it says once, few, many or a class for expanded clones.

NA | 16 | TRBJ2-7 | NA | TRBV27 | CASTPLVEGGSYEQYF | TGTGCCAGCACCCCGCTTGTCGAAGGGGGTTCCTACGAGCAGTACTTC
NA | 18 | TRBJ2-1 | TRBD2 | TRBV11-2 | CASSKTPGLAGGPTEQFF | TGTGCCAGCAGTAAAACGCCGGGGCTAGCGGGGGGGCCGACTGAGCAGTTCTTC
NA | 17 | TRBJ2-3 | NA | TRBV5-1 | CASSLARVGVNTDTQYF | TGCGCCAGCAGCTTGGCCAGAGTGGGAGTTAACACAGATACGCAGTATTTT
few | 13 | TRBJ2-7 | NA | TRBV6-1 | CASSSLQDYEQYF | TGTGCCAGCAGCTCCTTACAAGACTACGAGCAGTACTTC
few | 15 | TRBJ2-1 | NA | TRBV9 | CASSARQGGYNEQFF | TGTGCCAGCAGCGCCCGACAGGGAGGCTACAATGAGCAGTTCTTC
once | 12 | TRBJ2-7 | TRBD2 | TRBV27 | CASSSGGGAKYF | TGTGCCAGCAGTTCCGGCGGGGGGGCGAAGTACTTC
NA | 14 | TRBJ2-7 | NA | TRBV7-2 | CASSVIAGDYEQYF | TGTGCCAGCAGCGTTATTGCAGGGGACTACGAGCAGTACTTC
few | 14 | TRBJ2-2 | NA | TRBV27 | CASKIRDGTGELFF | TGTGCCAGCAAGATCCGGGACGGAACCGGGGAGCTGTTTTTT
few | 15 | TRBJ2-7 | NA | TRBV7-8 | CASSQMGGSPYEQYF | TGTGCCAGCAGCCAGATGGGGGGTTCCCCCTACGAGCAGTACTTC
NA | 17 | TRBJ2-1 | TRBD2 | TRBV9 | CASSSTRLAGGWYEQFF | TGTGCCAGCAGCTCAACCAGACTAGCGGGGGGATGGTATGAGCAGTTCTTC
NA | 13 | TRBJ2-3 | TRBD1 | TRBV14 | CASSHQGADTQYF | TGTGCCAGCAGCCACCAGGGGGCAGATACGCAGTATTTT
NA | 19 | TRBJ2-1 | TRBD2 | TRBV3-1 | CASSQAIRLAGGRLLGQFF | TGTGCCAGCAGCCAGGCCATTAGACTAGCGGGGGGAAGGCTCCTTGGGCAGTTCTTC
few | 14 | TRBJ2-7 | NA | TRBV20-1 | CSARDVKGSGEQYF | TGCAGTGCTAGAGATGTGAAGGGGTCCGGCGAGCAGTACTTC
many | 12 | TRBJ2-1 | NA | TRBV12-3/TRBV12-4 | CASSFGGPRRFF | TGTGCCAGCAGTTTTGGGGGTCCTCGGAGGTTCTTC
NA | 16 | TRBJ2-7 | NA | TRBV7-2 | CASSPLGGSSLLQQYF | TGTGCCAGCAGCCCCTTGGGAGGTTCCTCCCTTCTCCAGCAGTACTTC
many | 16 | TRBJ2-1 | TRBD2 | TRBV20-1 | CSAVDQTRGNPNEQFF | TGCAGTGCTGTGGACCAGACGCGGGGGAACCCCAATGAGCAGTTCTTC
many | 11 | TRBJ2-7 | NA | TRBV12-3/TRBV12-4 | CASSLDYEQYF | TGCGCCAGCAGCTTGGACTACGAGCAGTACTTC
NA | 15 | TRBJ2-7 | NA | TRBV18 | CASSLRTGNGYEQYF | TGTGCCAGCTCTCTTAGGACGGGGAACGGTTACGAGCAGTACTTC
NA | 12 | TRBJ2-7 | NA | TRBV15 | CATSSEVGEQYF | TGTGCCACCAGTTCCGAAGTAGGCGAGCAGTACTTC
NA | 14 | TRBJ2-7 | NA | TRBV5-1 | CASSYLQDAYEQYF | TGCGCCAGCAGCTATCTACAGGATGCCTACGAGCAGTACTTC
few | 13 | TRBJ1-4 | TRBD1 | TRBV2 | CASHIPGQEKLFF | TGTGCCAGCCATATACCGGGACAGGAAAAACTGTTTTTT
few | 15 | TRBJ2-7 | TRBD2 | TRBV5-5 | CASNAAGGMGYEQYF | TGTGCCAGCAACGCGGCGGGAGGGATGGGGTACGAGCAGTACTTC
NA | 14 | TRBJ2-3 | NA | TRBV20-1 | CSATDSLGTDTQYF | TGCAGTGCCACGGACAGCCTGGGCACAGATACGCAGTATTTT
few | 14 | TRBJ1-1 | NA | TRBV12-3/TRBV12-4 | CASSLMVPNTEAFF | TGTGCCAGCAGTTTAATGGTCCCTAACACTGAAGCTTTCTTT
NA | 14 | TRBJ2-7 | NA | TRBV5-8 | CASSLVGVIYEQYF | TGTGCCAGCAGCTTGGTGGGGGTGATTTACGAGCAGTACTTC
NA | 17 | TRBJ2-7 | TRBD2 | TRBV6-2/TRBV6-3 | CASSYESSGKVVSEQYF | TGTGCCAGCAGTTACGAGTCTAGCGGGAAGGTTGTCTCCGAGCAGTACTTC
NA | 14 | TRBJ2-1 | NA | TRBV20-1 | CSAGRDPSYNEQFF | TGCAGTGCTGGGCGTGACCCTTCCTACAATGAGCAGTTCTTC
few | 13 | TRBJ2-3 | NA | TRBV5-1 | CASKQILTDTQYF | TGCGCCAGCAAGCAGATACTCACAGATACGCAGTATTTT
NA | 15 | TRBJ2-1 | NA | TRBV12-3/TRBV12-4 | CASTTVGTVPNEQFF | TGTGCCAGCACCACCGTGGGGACCGTCCCTAATGAGCAGTTCTTC
NA | 12 | TRBJ2-1 | NA | TRBV24-1 | CATSNSENEQFF | TGTGCCACCAGTAATAGCGAGAACGAGCAGTTCTTC
NA | 15 | TRBJ1-1 | NA | TRBV4-1 | CASSQDQGLNTEAFF | TGCGCCAGCAGCCAAGATCAGGGGTTGAACACTGAAGCTTTCTTT
many | 18 | TRBJ1-6 | TRBD1 | TRBV11-1 | CASSLEWDSGSLSSPLHF | TGTGCCAGCAGCTTAGAATGGGACAGCGGTTCCTTAAGCTCACCCCTCCACTTT
few | 13 | TRBJ1-1 | NA | TRBV6-2/TRBV6-3 | CASRDGGNTEAFF | TGTGCCAGCAGGGACGGTGGGAACACTGAAGCTTTCTTT
few | 14 | TRBJ2-1 | TRBD2 | TRBV20-1 | CSASPSGKNNEQFF | TGCAGTGCTAGCCCTAGCGGGAAGAACAATGAGCAGTTCTTC
NA | 14 | TRBJ1-1 | NA | TRBV6-1 | CASSGFQGIAEAFF | TGTGCCAGCAGTGGATTTCAGGGTATAGCTGAAGCTTTCTTT
NA | 15 | TRBJ1-5 | NA | TRBV6-5 | CASSYSAGSNQPQHF | TGTGCCAGCAGTTACTCGGCAGGGAGCAATCAGCCCCAGCATTTT
few | 13 | TRBJ1-2 | NA | TRBV19 | CASNRQGGSGYTF | TGTGCCAGTAATCGCCAGGGAGGTTCTGGCTACACCTTC
NA | 13 | TRBJ2-7 | NA | TRBV12-3/TRBV12-4 | CASSLRAPYEQYF | TGTGCCAGCAGTTTACGGGCTCCCTACGAGCAGTACTTC
few | 16 | TRBJ2-3 | NA | TRBV20-1 | CSAGEEGQGSTDTQYF | TGCAGTGCTGGAGAAGAGGGGCAGGGAAGCACAGATACGCAGTATTTT
NA | 18 | TRBJ2-6 | NA | TRBV11-1 | CASSLSVPDLSGANVLTF | TGTGCCAGCAGCTTATCAGTGCCGGACCTCTCTGGGGCCAACGTCCTGACTTTC
NA | 13 | TRBJ2-1 | NA | TRBV15 | CATSRAAEGRRFF | TGTGCCACCAGCAGAGCTGCCGAGGGACGGCGGTTCTTC